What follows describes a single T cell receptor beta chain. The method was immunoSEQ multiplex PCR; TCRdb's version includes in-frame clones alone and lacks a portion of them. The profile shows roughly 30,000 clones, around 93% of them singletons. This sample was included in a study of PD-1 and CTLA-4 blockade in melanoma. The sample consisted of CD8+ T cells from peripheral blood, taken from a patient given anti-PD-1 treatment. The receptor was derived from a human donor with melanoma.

The CDR3 region is CATSDPVWGKLFF. The CDR3 DNA sequence: TGTGCCACCAGTGACCCTGTATGGGGAAAACTGTTTTTT. J is TRBJ1-4 and V is TRBV24-1; D gene uncertain. Between the trimmed V and J ends, which lost 4 bases and 10 bases, there was a span of 12 bases. Germline values: CDR1 KGHDR, CDR2 SFDVKD. The CDR3 consists of 13 residues.